This T cell receptor beta chain was identified in a study of OX40 agonist ivuxolimab in advanced cancers. The overall study: The study treated patients with ivuxolimab, an agonistic anti-OX40 (CD134) antibody.

This CDR3 has 13 amino acids. Trimming left V 4 bases short and J 5 bases short, with 11 bases between. CDR1 ENHRY and CDR2 SYGVKD come from the germline V gene. Sequenced by immunoSEQ multiplex PCR; TCRdb stores in-frame clones only, minus some. The sample has about 73,000 clones, around 84% seen once. The TCR originated in an adult with an advanced solid tumor such as melanoma, head and neck, liver or kidney cancer. The J gene is TRBJ1-2, the V gene TRBV10-3; D unclear. Sample: CD4+ or CD8+ T cells sorted from blood, taken in a trial of the OX40 agonist ivuxolimab. The CDR3 coding sequence is TGTGCCATCAGTGCAGGCAGAAAGTATGGCTACACCTTC. It yields the protein CAISAGRKYGYTF.